This T cell receptor (beta chain) was documented in a study of shared clonotypes between healthy human individuals. Study details: Donor ages ranged 18 to 49 years: a couple of women, a few men. Study-level points and caveats: The sampled material consisted only of blood, and tissue repertoires are likely to differ.

The assay was immunoSEQ multiplex PCR, and TCRdb's table has in-frame clones only and misses some. The sample has around 650,000 clones, 95% to 97% seen once. With respect to this clone: Its target is unknown.

This CDR3 has 13 residues. From germline, CDR1 is SNHLY and CDR2 FYNNEI. Trimming cost V 5 bases and J 7 bases, with 15 bases left between them. Terminally differentiated effector memory CD45RA+ cells were excluded from the naive CD8 cells, which were CD45RO-negative and positively selected for CCR7. This receptor was identified in a woman aged 25 to 45 in good health. Sequencing input: naive CD8+ T cells sorted from blood. The chain joins TRBV2 to TRBJ2-7; D gene unclear. The CDR3 is CASSSTALGEQYF. For the CDR3, the DNA is TGTGCCAGCAGTAGTACAGCCCTAGGGGAGCAGTACTTC.